These 10 T cell receptor beta chains were sequenced from one sample in a study of blood T cell repertoires in COVID-19. Repertoires were generated with immunoSEQ multiplex PCR, while TCRdb's copy carries only in-frame clones and drops some. Of some 120,000 clones listed, roughly 79% were seen once; the top ten hold 10% to 11%. The specimen sequenced was peripheral blood. The receptor set was obtained from a human donor in a cohort sampled during active COVID-19.

This clone appeared once. The genes are TRBV6-1 and TRBJ2-1; no clear D. V lost 1 base to trimming and J lost 1 base, with 8 bases between them. This CDR3 has 15 amino acids. CDR1 and CDR2 (germline): MNHNS, SASEGT. The chain's CDR3 is CASSEESYSYNEQFF. The CDR3 DNA reads TGTGCCAGCAGTGAAGAATCCTATTCCTACAATGAGCAGTTCTTC.

The rearrangement joins TRBV3-1 (or the pseudogene TRBV3-2) to TRBJ2-3, with D possibly being TRBD2 (6 bases). CDR3 length: 17 residues. CDR1 is LGHDT, CDR2 YNNKEL, per germline (reference sequence). Trimming left V 0 bases short and J 0 bases short, with 13 bases between. CDR3 DNA sequence: TGTGCCAGCAGCCAAGATCGGGGCGGGGTAAGCACAGATACGCAGTATTTT. Protein sequence: CASSQDRGGVSTDTQYF.

The chain links TRBV19 to TRBJ2-5; perhaps TRBD1 as D (7 bases). The CDR3 has 14 residues. Trimming left V 5 bases short and J 5 bases short, with 15 bases between. The germline gives CDR1 LNHDA, CDR2 SQIVND (reference sequence). DNA for the CDR3: TGTGCCAGTAGTGGCAGGGGGAGGAAGGAGACCCAGTACTTC. Protein sequence: CASSGRGRKETQYF.

Here the CDR3 reads CASSYSITRDRGGSEQFF. The CDR3, as DNA: TGTGCCAGCAGTTACTCTATTACCCGGGACAGGGGAGGTAGTGAGCAGTTCTTC. The chain combines TRBV6-2 or TRBV6-3 with TRBJ2-1; TRBD1 matches at 10 bases. Germline V gene sequence: CDR1 MNHEY, CDR2 SVGEGT. Unmatched junction bases numbered 14, after V lost 0 bases and J lost 9 bases. The CDR3 length is 18 residues.

The chain has TRBV28 and TRBJ1-5; D unresolved. Germline V gene data show CDR1 as MDHEN and CDR2 as SYDVKM. V lost 5 bases and J lost 0, with 11 bases in between. CDR3 size: 15 residues. CDR3 sequence: CASSQAGSSNQPQHF. The CDR3 DNA sequence: TGTGCCAGCAGTCAGGCAGGTTCTAGCAATCAGCCCCAGCATTTT.

The genes are TRBV2 and TRBJ2-3; perhaps TRBD1 as D (6 bases). V was trimmed by 7 bases and J by 6 bases, leaving 14 bases between them. Germline CDR1 and CDR2: SNHLY and FYNNEI. CDR3 length: 13 amino acids. CDR3 nucleotide sequence: TGTGCCAGCAATCCGACAGGCCGCGATACGCAGTATTTT. Its translation: CASNPTGRDTQYF.

This clone was counted only a few times. CDR3 sequence (DNA): TGTGCCAGCAAGGCGGGGGCTAGCACAGATACGCAGTATTTT. This encodes CASKAGASTDTQYF. The chain carries TRBV2 and TRBJ2-3, with D possibly being TRBD2 (7 bases). This CDR3 contains 14 residues. The V end was cut by 7 bases, the J end by 0 bases, with 11 bases between. Germline assignment: CDR1 SNHLY and CDR2 FYNNEI.

This sequence joins TRBV18 and TRBJ2-7, with 11 bases aligning to TRBD1. The CDR3 spans 15 residues. CDR1 is KGHSH, CDR2 LQKENI, per germline. The V gene end was trimmed by 3 bases and the J gene end by 5 bases; junction bases not matched to a gene: 6. The CDR3 reads CASSPRTGGLNEQYF. The CDR3 DNA reads TGTGCCAGCTCACCCAGGACAGGGGGCTTGAACGAGCAGTACTTC.

V usage is TRBV3-1 (or the pseudogene TRBV3-2) and J usage is TRBJ2-7; 7 nucleotides agree with TRBD1. The V segment lost 0 bases and the J segment 7 bases; nucleotides outside the gene matches: 9. The CDR3 runs to 15 residues. Germline V lookup: CDR1 LGHDT, CDR2 YNNKEL (reference sequence). CDR3 residues: CASSQEGGPFREQYF. CDR3 DNA sequence: TGTGCCAGCAGCCAAGAAGGGGGCCCTTTCCGGGAGCAGTACTTC.

This clone was found a few times. V gene TRBV12-5 combines with J gene TRBJ2-3, with a weak D call TRBD2 (7 bases). Deletions cut 5 bases from V and 5 bases from J, with 23 bases between. The CDR3 consists of 17 residues. Germline loops: CDR1 LGHNT, CDR2 FRNRAP. Here the CDR3 DNA reads TGTGCTAGTGGTCCCGGGGGGCGGGGCCTCCGCGGAGATACGCAGTATTTT. It yields the protein CASGPGGRGLRGDTQYF.